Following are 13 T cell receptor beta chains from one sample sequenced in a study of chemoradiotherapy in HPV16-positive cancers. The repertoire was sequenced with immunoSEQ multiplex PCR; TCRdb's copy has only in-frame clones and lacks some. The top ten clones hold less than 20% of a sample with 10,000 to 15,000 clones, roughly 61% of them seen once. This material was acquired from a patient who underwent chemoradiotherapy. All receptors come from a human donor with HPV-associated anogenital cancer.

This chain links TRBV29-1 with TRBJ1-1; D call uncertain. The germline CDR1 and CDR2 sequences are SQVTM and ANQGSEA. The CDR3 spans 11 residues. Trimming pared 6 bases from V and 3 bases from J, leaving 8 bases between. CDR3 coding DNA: TGCAGCGTCGGCGTTTACACTGAAGCTTTCTTT. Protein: CSVGVYTEAFF.

The CDR3 protein is CASSSGRDKSGANVLTF. DNA for the CDR3: TGTGCCAGCAGCTCCGGAAGGGACAAGAGTGGGGCCAACGTCCTGACTTTC. V and J are TRBV5-4 and TRBJ2-6; maybe TRBD1 (6 bases). The CDR3 has 17 residues. With 3 bases removed from V and 3 bases from J, the gap between germline ends came to 16 bases. In germline, CDR1 is SGHNT, CDR2 YYREEE (reference sequence).

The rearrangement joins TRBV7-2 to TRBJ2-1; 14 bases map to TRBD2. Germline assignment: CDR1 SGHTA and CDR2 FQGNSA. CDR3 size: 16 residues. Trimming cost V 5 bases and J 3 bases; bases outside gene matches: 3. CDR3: CASSAGTSGGYNEQFF. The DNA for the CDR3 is TGTGCCAGCAGCGCCGGGACTAGCGGGGGCTACAATGAGCAGTTCTTC.

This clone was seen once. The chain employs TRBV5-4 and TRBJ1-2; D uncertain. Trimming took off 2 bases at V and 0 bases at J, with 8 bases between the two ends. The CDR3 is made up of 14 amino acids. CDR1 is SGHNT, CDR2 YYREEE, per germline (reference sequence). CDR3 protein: CASSLPGANYGYTF. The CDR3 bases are TGTGCCAGCAGCTTACCGGGAGCTAACTATGGCTACACCTTC.

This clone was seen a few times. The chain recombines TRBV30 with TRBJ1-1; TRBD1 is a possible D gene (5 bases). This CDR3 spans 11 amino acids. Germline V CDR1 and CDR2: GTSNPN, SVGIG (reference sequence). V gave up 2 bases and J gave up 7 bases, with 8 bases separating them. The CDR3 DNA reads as TGTGCCTGGAGTCTCGACAGTGAAGCTTTCTTT. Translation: CAWSLDSEAFF.

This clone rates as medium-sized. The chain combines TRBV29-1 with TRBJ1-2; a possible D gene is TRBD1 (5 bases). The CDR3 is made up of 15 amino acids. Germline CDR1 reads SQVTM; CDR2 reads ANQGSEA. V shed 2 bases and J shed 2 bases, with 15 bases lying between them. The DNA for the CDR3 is TGCAGCGTTGAAATATTGGGGACGGTAAACTATGGCTACACCTTC. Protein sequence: CSVEILGTVNYGYTF.

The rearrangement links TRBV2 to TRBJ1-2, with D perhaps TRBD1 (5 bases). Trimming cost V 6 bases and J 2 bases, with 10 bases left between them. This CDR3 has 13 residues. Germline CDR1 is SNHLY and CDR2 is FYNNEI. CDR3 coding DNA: TGTGCCAGCAGAACCGACAGCAACTATGGCTACACCTTC. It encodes CASRTDSNYGYTF.

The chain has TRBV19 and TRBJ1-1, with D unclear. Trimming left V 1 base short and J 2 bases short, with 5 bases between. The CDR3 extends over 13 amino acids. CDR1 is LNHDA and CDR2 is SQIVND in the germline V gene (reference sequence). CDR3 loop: CASSIGVNTEAFF. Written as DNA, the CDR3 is TGTGCCAGTAGTATAGGGGTCAACACTGAAGCTTTCTTT.

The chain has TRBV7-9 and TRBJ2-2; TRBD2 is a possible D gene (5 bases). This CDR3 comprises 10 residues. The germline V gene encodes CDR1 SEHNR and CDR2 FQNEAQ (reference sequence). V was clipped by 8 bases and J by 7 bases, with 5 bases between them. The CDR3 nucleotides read TGTGCCAGCCGGGGCGGGGAGCTGTTTTTT. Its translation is CASRGGELFF. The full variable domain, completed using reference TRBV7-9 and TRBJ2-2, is DTGVSQNPRHKITKRGQNVTFRCDPISEHNRLYWYRQTLGQGPEFLTYFQNEAQLEKSRLLSDRFSAERPKGSFSTLEIQRTEQGDSAMYLCASRGGELFFGEGSRLTVL.

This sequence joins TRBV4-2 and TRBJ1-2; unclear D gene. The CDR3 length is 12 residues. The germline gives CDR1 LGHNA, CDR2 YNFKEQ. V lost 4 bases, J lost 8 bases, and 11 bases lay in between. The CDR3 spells CASSLTNGGYTF. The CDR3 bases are TGTGCCAGCAGCCTCACCAACGGCGGCTACACCTTC.

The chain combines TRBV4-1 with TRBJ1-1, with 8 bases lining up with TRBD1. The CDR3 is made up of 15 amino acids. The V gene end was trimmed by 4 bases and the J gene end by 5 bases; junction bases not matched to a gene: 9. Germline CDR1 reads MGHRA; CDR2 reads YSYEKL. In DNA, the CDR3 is TGCGCCAGCAGCCTACCGACAGGGGAAAAGACTGAAGCTTTCTTT. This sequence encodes CASSLPTGEKTEAFF.

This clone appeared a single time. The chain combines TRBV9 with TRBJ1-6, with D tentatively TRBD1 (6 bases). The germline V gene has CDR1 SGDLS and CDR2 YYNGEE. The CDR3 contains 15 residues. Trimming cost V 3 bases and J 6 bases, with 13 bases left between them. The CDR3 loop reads CASSETWTANSPLHF. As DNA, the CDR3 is TGTGCCAGCAGCGAGACGTGGACAGCTAATTCACCCCTCCACTTT.

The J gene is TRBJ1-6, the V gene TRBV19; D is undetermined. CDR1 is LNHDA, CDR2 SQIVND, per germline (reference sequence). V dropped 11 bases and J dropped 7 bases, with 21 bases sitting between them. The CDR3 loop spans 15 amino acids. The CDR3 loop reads CASRRTWEPNSPLHF. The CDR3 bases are TGTGCCTCGAGGAGGACGTGGGAACCGAATTCACCCCTCCACTTT.